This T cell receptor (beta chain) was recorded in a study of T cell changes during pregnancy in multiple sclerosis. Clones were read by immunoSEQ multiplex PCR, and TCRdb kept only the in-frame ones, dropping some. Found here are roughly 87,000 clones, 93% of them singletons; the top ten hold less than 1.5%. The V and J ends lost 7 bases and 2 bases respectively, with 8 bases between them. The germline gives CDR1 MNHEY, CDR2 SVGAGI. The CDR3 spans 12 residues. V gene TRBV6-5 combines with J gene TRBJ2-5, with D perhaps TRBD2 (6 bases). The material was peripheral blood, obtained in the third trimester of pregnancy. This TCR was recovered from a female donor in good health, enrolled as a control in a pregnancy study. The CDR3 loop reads CASNGGQETQYF. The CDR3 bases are TGTGCCAGCAATGGGGGGCAAGAGACCCAGTACTTC.